The present T cell receptor beta chain was sequenced within a study of CD8 T cells in Susac syndrome. An input of 0.5 to 1 ug of RNA was subjected to reverse transcription using random hexamers. In TCRdb, the immunoSEQ multiplex PCR reads were re-called with MiXCR into one record per CDR3 protein. Of roughly 130,000 distinct CDR3 sequences detected, about 95% appear once; the ten largest clones hold around 0.28%. This clonotype was counted only a few times. This sequence originates from a human donor with Susac syndrome. Source material: CD8+ T cells from PBMCs.

CDR3 DNA sequence: TGTGCCAGCAGTGAAGCGCTTGGTGAAGCTTTCTTT. Translation gives CASSEALGEAFF. The chain employs TRBV6-1 and TRBJ1-1; the D is unclear. The CDR3 totals 12 residues. Between the trimmed V and J ends, which lost 0 bases and 7 bases, there was a span of 6 bases. Looked up from germline, CDR1 is MNHNS and CDR2 is SASEGT.